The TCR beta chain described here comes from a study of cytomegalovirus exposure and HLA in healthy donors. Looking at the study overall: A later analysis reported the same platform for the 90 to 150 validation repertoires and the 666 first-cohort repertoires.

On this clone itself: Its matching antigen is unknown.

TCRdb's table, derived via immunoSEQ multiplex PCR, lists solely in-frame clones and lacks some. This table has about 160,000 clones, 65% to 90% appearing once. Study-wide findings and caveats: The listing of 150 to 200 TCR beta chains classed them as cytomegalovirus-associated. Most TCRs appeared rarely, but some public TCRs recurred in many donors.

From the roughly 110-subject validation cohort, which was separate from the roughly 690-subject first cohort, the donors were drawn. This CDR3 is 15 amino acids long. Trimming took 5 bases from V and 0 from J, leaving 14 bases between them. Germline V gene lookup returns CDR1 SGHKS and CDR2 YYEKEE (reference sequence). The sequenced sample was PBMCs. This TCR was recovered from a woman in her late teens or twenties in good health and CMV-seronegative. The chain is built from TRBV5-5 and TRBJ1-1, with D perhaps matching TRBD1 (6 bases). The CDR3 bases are TGTGCCAGCAGTTCAACCGGACAGCTGAACACTGAAGCTTTCTTT. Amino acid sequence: CASSSTGQLNTEAFF.